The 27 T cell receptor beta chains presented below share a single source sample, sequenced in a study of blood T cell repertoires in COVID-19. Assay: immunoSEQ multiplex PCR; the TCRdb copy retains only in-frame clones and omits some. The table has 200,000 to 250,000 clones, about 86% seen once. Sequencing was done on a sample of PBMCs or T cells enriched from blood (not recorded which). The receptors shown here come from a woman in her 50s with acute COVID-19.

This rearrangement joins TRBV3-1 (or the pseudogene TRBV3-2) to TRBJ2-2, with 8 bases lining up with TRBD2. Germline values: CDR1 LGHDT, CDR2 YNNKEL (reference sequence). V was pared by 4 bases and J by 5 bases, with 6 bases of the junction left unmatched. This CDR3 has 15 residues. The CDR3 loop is CASSPSGTRTGELFF. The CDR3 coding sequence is TGTGCCAGCAGCCCCTCCGGGACTAGGACCGGGGAGCTGTTTTTT.

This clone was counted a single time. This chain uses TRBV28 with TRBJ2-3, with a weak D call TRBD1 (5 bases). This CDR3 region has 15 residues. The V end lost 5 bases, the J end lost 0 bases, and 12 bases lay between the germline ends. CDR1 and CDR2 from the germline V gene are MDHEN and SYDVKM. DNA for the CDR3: TGTGCCAGCAGTAACCAGGGATACAGCACAGATACGCAGTATTTT. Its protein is CASSNQGYSTDTQYF.

Written as DNA, the CDR3 is TGTGCCACCAGTGAACAGGGCATGTCTCGCACCGGGGAGCTGTTTTTT. It yields the protein CATSEQGMSRTGELFF. V is TRBV24-1 and J is TRBJ2-2, with D possibly matching TRBD1 (6 bases). This CDR3 comprises 16 residues. CDR1 is KGHDR, CDR2 SFDVKD, per germline. V lost 4 bases, J lost 4 bases, and 15 bases lay in between.

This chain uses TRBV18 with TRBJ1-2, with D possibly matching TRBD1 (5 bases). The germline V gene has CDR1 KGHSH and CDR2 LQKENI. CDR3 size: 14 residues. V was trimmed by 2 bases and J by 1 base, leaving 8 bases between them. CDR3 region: CASSPGQGNYGYTF. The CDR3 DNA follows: TGTGCCAGCTCACCAGGTCAGGGTAACTATGGCTACACCTTC.

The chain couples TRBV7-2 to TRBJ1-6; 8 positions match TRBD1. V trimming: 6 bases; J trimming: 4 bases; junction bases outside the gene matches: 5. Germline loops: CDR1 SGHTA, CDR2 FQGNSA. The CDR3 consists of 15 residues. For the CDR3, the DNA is TGTGCCAGCAGACTACGGACAGGGTATAATTCACCCCTCCACTTT. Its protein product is CASRLRTGYNSPLHF. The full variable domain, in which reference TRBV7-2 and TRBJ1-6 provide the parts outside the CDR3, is GAGVSQSPSNKVTEKGKDVELRCDPISGHTALYWYRQSLGQGLEFLIYFQGNSAPDKSGLPSDRFSAERTGGSVSTLTIQRTQQEDSAVYLCASRLRTGYNSPLHFGNGTRLTVT.

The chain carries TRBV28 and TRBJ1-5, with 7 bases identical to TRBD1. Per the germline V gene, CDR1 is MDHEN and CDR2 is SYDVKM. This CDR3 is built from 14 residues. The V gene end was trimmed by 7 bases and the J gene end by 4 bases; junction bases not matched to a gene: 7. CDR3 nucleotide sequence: TGTGCCAGCAAGACAGGGTGGAGGAATCAGCCCCAGCATTTT. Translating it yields CASKTGWRNQPQHF.

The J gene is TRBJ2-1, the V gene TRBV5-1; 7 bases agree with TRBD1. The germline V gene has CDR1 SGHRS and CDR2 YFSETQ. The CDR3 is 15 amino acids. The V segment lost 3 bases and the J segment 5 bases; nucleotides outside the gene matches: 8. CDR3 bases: TGCGCCAGCAGCTCCTACAGGGGATCCCACAATGAGCAGTTCTTC. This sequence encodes CASSSYRGSHNEQFF.

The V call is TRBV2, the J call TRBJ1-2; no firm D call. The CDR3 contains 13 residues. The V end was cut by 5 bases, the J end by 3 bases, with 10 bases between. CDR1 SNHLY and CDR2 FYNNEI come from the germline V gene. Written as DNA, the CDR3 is TGTGCCAGCAGTACTGATTCCTACTATGGCTACACCTTC. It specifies CASSTDSYYGYTF.

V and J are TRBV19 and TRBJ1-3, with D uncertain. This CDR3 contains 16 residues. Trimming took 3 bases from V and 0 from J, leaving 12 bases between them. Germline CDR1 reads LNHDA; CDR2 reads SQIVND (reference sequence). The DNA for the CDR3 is TGTGCCAGTAGTATTTTACAGACCTCCTCTGGAAACACCATATATTTT. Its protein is CASSILQTSSGNTIYF.

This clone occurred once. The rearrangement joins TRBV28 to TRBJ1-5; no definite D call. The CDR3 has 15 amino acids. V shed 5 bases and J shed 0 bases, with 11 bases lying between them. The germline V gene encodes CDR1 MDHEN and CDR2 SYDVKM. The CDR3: CASSPHKHSNQPQHF. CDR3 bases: TGTGCCAGCAGTCCCCATAAACATAGCAATCAGCCCCAGCATTTT.

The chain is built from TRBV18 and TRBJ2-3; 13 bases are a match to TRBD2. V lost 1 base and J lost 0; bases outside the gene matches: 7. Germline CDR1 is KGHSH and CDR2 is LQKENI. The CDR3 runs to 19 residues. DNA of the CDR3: TGTGCCAGCTCACCACGGCCTACGGGACTAGCGGGGAGCACAGATACGCAGTATTTT. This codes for CASSPRPTGLAGSTDTQYF.

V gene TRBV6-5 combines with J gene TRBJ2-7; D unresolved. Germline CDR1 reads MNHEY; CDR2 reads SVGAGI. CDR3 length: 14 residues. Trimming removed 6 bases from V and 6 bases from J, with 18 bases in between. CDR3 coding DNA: TGTGCCAGCAGCCCCCGAATCGGGTCCAGCGAGCAGTACTTC. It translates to CASSPRIGSSEQYF.

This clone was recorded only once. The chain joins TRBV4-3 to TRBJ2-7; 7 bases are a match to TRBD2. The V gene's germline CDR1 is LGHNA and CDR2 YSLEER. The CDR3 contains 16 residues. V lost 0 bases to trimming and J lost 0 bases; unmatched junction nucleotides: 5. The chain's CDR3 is CASSQDSLAASYEQYF. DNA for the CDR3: TGCGCCAGCAGCCAAGATTCCCTAGCGGCCTCCTACGAGCAGTACTTC.

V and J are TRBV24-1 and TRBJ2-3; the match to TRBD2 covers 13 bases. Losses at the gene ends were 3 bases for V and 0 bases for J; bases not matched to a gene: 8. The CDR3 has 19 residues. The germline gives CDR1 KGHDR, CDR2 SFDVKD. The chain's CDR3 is CATSDGTSGIFTSTDTQYF. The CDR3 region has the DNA TGTGCCACCAGTGATGGGACTAGCGGGATATTTACTAGCACAGATACGCAGTATTTT.

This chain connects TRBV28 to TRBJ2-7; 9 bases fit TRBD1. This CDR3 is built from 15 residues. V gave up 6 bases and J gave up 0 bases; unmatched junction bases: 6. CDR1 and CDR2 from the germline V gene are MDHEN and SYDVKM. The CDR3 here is CASSRGDRDSYEQYF. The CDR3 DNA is TGTGCCAGCAGCCGCGGGGACAGGGACTCCTACGAGCAGTACTTC.

The CDR3 sequence is CASSIRDTGVLTDTQYF. The DNA of the CDR3 is TGTGCCAGTAGTATCCGGGACACAGGCGTGCTCACAGATACGCAGTATTTT. The rearrangement links TRBV19 to TRBJ2-3; possibly TRBD1 for D (6 bases). The CDR3 covers 17 residues. Between the trimmed V and J ends, which lost 3 bases and 2 bases, there was a span of 18 bases. Germline assignment: CDR1 LNHDA and CDR2 SQIVND (reference sequence).

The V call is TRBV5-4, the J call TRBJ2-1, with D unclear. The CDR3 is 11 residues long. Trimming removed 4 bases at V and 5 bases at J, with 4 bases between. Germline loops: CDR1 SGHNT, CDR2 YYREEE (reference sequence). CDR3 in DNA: TGTGCCAGCAGCATTAACAATGAGCAGTTCTTC. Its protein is CASSINNEQFF.

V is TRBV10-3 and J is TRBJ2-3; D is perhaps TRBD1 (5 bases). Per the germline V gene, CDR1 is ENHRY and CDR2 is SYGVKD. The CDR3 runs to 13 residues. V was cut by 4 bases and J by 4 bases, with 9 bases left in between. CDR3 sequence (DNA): TGTGCCATCAGTGGACAGCTAGCAGATACGCAGTATTTT. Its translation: CAISGQLADTQYF.

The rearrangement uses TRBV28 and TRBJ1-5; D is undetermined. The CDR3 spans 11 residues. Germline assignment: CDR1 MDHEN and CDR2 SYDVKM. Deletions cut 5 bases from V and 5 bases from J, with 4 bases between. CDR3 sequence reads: CASSQYQPQHF. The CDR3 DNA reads TGTGCCAGCAGTCAATATCAGCCCCAGCATTTT.

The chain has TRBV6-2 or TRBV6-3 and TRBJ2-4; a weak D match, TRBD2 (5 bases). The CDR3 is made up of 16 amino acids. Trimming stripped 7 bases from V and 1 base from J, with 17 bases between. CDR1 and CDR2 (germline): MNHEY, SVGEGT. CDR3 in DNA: TGTGCCAGCACCCCGTTTGGGAGTTTGGCCAAAAACATTCAGTACTTC. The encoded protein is CASTPFGSLAKNIQYF.

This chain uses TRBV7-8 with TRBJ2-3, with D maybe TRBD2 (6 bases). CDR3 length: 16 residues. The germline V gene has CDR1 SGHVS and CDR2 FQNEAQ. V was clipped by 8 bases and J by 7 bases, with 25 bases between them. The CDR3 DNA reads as TGTGCCAGCTCCCTTAGGGGCGGGACCTCCCACTATACGCAGTATTTT. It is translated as CASSLRGGTSHYTQYF.

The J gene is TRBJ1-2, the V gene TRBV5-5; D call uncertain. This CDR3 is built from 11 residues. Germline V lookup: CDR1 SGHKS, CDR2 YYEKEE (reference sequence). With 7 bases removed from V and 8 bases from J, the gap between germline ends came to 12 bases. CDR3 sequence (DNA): TGTGCCAGCGACACCGTGCAGGGCTACACCTTC. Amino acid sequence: CASDTVQGYTF.

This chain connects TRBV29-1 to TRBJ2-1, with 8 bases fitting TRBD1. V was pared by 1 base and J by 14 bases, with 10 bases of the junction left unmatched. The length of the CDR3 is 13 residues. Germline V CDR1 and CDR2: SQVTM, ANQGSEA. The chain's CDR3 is CSVEGEIGQGKFF. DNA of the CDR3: TGCAGCGTTGAAGGGGAGATTGGACAGGGAAAGTTCTTC.

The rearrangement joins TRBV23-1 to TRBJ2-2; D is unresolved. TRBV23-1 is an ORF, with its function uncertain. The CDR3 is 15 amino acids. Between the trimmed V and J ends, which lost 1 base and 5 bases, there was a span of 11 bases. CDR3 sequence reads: CASSQFTELTGELFF. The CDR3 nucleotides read TGCGCCAGCAGTCAATTTACCGAACTTACCGGGGAGCTGTTTTTT.

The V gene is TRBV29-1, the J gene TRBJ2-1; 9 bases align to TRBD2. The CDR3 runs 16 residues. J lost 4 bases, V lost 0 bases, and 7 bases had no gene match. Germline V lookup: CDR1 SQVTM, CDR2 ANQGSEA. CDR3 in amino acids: CSVEDRRLAGYNEQFF. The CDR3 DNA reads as TGCAGCGTTGAAGATCGTAGGCTAGCGGGGTACAATGAGCAGTTCTTC.

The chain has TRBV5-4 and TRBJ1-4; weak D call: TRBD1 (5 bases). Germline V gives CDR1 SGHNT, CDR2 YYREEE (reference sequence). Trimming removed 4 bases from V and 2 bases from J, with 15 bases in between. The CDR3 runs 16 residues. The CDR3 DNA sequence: TGTGCCAGCAGCCGGGCGGGGGAGGGGACTAATGAAAAACTGTTTTTT. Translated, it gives CASSRAGEGTNEKLFF.

DNA for the CDR3: TGTGCCAGCAGTGGACAGGGTGGACGAAGGCCCCAGCATTTT. It codes for CASSGQGGRRPQHF. This chain joins TRBV27 and TRBJ1-5, with 8 bases lining up with TRBD1. The germline gives CDR1 MNHEY, CDR2 SMNVEV (reference sequence). Losses at the gene ends were 5 bases for V and 9 bases for J; bases not matched to a gene: 9. CDR3 size: 14 residues.